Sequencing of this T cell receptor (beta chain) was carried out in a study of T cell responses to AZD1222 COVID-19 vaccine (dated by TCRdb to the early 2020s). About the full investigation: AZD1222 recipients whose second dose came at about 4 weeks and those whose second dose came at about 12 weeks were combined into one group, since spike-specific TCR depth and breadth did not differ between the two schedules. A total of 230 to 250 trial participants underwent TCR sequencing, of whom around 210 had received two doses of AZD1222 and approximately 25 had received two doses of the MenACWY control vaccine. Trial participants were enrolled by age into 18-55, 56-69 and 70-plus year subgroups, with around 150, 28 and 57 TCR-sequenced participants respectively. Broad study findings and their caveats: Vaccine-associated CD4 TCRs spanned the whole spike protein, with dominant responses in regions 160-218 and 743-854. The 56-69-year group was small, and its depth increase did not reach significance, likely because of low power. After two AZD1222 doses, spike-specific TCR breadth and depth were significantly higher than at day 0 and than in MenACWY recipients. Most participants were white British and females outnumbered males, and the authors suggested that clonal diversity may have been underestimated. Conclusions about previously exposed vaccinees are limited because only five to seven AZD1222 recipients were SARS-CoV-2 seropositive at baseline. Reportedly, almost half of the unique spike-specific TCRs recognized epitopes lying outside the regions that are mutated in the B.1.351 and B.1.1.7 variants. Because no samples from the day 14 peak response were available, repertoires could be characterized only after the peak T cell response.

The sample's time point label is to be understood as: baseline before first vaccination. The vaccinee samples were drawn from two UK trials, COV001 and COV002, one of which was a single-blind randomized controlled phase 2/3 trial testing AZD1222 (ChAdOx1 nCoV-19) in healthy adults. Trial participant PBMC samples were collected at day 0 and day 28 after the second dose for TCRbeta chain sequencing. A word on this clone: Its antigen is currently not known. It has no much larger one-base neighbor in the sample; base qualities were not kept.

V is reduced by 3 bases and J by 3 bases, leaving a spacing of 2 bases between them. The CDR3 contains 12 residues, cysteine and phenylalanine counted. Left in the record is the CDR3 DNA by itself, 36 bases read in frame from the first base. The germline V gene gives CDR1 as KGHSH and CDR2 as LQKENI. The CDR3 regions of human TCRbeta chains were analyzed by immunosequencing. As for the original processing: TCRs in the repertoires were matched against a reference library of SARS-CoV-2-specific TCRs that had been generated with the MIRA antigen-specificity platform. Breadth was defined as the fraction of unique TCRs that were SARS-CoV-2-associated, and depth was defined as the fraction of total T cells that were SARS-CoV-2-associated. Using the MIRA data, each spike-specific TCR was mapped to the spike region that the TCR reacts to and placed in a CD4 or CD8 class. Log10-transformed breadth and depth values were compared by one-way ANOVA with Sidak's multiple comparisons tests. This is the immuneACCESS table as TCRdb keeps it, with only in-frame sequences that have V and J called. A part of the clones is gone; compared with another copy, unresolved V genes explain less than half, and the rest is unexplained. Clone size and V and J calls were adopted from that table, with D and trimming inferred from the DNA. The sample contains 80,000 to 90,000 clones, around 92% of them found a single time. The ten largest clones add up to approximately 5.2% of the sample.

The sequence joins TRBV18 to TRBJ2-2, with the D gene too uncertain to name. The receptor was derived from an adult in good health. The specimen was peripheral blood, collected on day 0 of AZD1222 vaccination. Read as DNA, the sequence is TGTGCCAGCTCACCTGACACCGGGGAGCTGTTTTTT. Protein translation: CASSPDTGELFF.